This TCR beta chain derives from a study of OX40 agonist ivuxolimab in advanced cancers. Findings of the study overall: Within 6 weeks, CD4+ and CD8+ blood T cells expanded clonally at 0.1 to 3.0 mg/kg.

The germline CDR1 and CDR2 sequences are PRHDT and FYEKMQ (reference sequence). V shed 7 bases, J shed 4 bases, and the junction held 8 bases outside the gene matches. CDR3 length: 16 residues. In the case of this clone: Antigen: not known.

This table comes from immunoSEQ multiplex PCR, and its TCRdb copy is limited to in-frame clones, with some not included. The table records about 48,000 clones, around 87% of them present only once. The rearrangement links TRBV13 to TRBJ1-6; 9 bases map to TRBD1. The sample here was CD4+ or CD8+ T cells sorted from blood, taken in a trial of the OX40 agonist ivuxolimab. This receptor was obtained from an adult with an advanced solid tumor such as melanoma, head and neck, liver or kidney cancer. The CDR3 sequence is CASNSKDRGYNSPLHF. The CDR3 coding sequence is TGTGCCAGCAACTCAAAGGACAGGGGTTATAATTCACCCCTCCACTTT.